This entry features one T cell receptor beta chain sequence. Its antigen remains unknown. Possible read error: a much larger clone is one base away. Each donor who had ophthalmopathy showed moderate-to-severe activity, a CAS of ≥3, a NOSPECS of ≥4, and a duration under 3 months. Pregnant or lactating patients and those with other autoimmune diseases or uncontrolled infections were excluded. This record belongs to a study of Graves' ophthalmopathy and Graves' hyperthyroidism. Study-wide results and caveats: Most thyroid clonotypes expanded beyond 0.001 frequency were also found in blood.

CDR3 regions of TCR beta were amplified from RNA transcripts. Second-round multiplex PCR came after first-round RT-PCR with HTBI primers. MiXCR was run by TCRdb on the multiplex PCR reads, yielding one entry per CDR3 protein. The sample carries about 700,000 distinct CDR3 sequences, roughly two fifths recorded once. The CDR3 covers 15 residues. V was trimmed by 5 bases and J by 4 bases, leaving 17 bases between them. Germline CDR1 reads SGHVS; CDR2 reads FNYEAQ. The chain recombines TRBV7-6 with TRBJ1-2; D not resolved. The sample consisted of peripheral blood. This clonotype originated in an adult man with Graves' ophthalmopathy. In DNA, the CDR3 is TGTGCCAGCAGCCCCGAAGGACGGGAAGCCTATGGCTACACCTTC. Translated: CASSPEGREAYGYTF.